A selection of T cell receptor beta chains follows, all from one sample in a study of early T cells in non-severe SARS-CoV-2 infection. TCRdb processed the 5' RACE reads anew with MiXCR; each CDR3 protein has one entry. The sample contains more than 35,000 distinct CDR3 sequences, roughly 5.6% of which appear only once. Sequenced: whole blood. These receptors were collected from an adult who was a healthcare worker with PCR-confirmed SARS-CoV-2 infection or an uninfected control (not recorded which). Both conserved end residues are part of each CDR3. D genes are given only for firm matches. Size tells how often a clone was seen (once, few, many) or the class of an expanded clone, and some rows leave it out.

V	size	D	J	CDR3	DNA
TRBV3-1	few	NA	TRBJ2-1	CATSFLGEQFF	TGTGCCACCTCCTTCTTGGGTGAGCAGTTCTTC
TRBV15	few	NA	TRBJ2-1	CATSRSGGWNEQFF	TGTGCCACCAGCAGATCTGGGGGATGGAATGAGCAGTTCTTC
TRBV29-1	few	TRBD1	TRBJ2-5	CSVEDRGETQYF	TGCAGCGTGGAGGACAGGGGAGAGACCCAGTACTTC
TRBV12-3/TRBV12-4	many	NA	TRBJ2-2	CASSLVRWELFF	TGTGCCAGCAGTTTGGTCCGGTGGGAGCTGTTTTTT
TRBV23-1	many	NA	TRBJ1-5	CASSQGDVGTPQPQHF	TGCGCCAGCAGTCAAGGGGATGTAGGGACTCCTCAGCCCCAGCATTTT
TRBV20-1	many	TRBD1	TRBJ2-7	CSAPGQGYYEQYF	TGCAGTGCTCCCGGACAGGGCTACTACGAGCAGTACTTC
TRBV9	NA	NA	TRBJ2-1	CASSVIGANEQFF	TGTGCCAGCAGCGTGATAGGGGCCAATGAGCAGTTCTTC
TRBV6-2/TRBV6-3	many	NA	TRBJ2-4	CASSSQGRGNIQYF	TGTGCCAGCAGTTCCCAGGGTAGGGGAAACATTCAGTACTTC
TRBV29-1	many	TRBD2	TRBJ2-4	CSVETGGDIQYF	TGCAGCGTTGAGACGGGAGGGGACATTCAGTACTTC
TRBV5-6	many	NA	TRBJ2-7	CASSLVNRIYEQYF	TGTGCCAGCAGCTTGGTAAACAGGATTTACGAGCAGTACTTC